This T cell receptor beta chain appears in the sequencing data of a study of identical twins. MiXCR, applied by TCRdb to the 5' RACE reads, yields one record per CDR3 protein. The sample lists a few hundred thousand distinct CDR3 sequences; over 9.5% were seen once. The germline V gene has CDR1 SNHLY and CDR2 FYNNEI. The CDR3 has 15 amino acids. V gave up 9 bases and J gave up 5 bases, with 22 bases separating them. Regarding the study as a whole: Twin sharing of out-of-frame TCR alpha was underestimated by models in monozygotic pairs.

Points on this clonotype: Its antigen is not known.

Source material: memory T cells sorted from blood. The TCR comes from a man aged 50 to 60 in good health. This chain links TRBV2 with TRBJ1-1; D is unresolved. Here the CDR3 DNA reads TGTGCCAGTGCGTCTAACTTCGGTGCCGGAACTGAAGCTTTCTTT. It encodes CASASNFGAGTEAFF.